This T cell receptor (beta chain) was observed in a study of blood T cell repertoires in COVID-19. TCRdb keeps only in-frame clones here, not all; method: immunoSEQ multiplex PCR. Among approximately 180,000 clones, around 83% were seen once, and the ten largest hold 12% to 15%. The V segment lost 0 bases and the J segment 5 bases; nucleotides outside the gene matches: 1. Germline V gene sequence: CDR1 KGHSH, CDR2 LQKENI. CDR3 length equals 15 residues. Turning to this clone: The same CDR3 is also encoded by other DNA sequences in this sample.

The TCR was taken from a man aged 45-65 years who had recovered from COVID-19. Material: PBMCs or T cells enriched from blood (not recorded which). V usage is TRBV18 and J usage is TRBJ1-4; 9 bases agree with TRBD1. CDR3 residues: CASSPPTGGNEKLFF. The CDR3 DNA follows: TGTGCCAGCTCACCACCGACAGGGGGAAATGAAAAACTGTTTTTT.